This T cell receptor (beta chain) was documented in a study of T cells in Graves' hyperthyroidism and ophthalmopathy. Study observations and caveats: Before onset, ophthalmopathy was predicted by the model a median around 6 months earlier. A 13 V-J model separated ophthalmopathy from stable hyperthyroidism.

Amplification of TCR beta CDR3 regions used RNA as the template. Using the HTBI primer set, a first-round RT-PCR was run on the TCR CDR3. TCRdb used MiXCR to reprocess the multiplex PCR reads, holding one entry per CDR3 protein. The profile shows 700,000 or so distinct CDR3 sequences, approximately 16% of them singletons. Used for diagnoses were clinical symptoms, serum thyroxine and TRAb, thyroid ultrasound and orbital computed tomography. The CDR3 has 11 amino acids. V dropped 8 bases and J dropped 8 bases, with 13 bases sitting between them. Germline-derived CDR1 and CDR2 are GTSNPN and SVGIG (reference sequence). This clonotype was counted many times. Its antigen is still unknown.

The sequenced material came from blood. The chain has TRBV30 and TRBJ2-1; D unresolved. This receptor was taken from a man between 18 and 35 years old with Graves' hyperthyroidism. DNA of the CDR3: TGTGCCCGTAAGGTGTTCGATGAGCAGTTCTTC. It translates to CARKVFDEQFF.